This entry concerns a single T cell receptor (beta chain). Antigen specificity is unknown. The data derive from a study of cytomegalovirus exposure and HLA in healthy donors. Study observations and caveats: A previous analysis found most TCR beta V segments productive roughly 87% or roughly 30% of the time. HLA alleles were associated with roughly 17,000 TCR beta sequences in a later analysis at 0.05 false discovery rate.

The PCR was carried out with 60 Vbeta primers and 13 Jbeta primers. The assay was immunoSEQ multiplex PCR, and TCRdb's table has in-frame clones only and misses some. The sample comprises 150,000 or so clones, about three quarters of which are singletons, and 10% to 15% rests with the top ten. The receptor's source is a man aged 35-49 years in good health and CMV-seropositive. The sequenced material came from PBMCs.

CDR3 nucleotide sequence: TGTGCCAGCAGCCAAGTTATCACAGGGGGGGCTTTCTTT. Its protein is CASSQVITGGAFF. V usage is TRBV14 and J usage is TRBJ1-1; 8 nucleotides align to TRBD1. V gave up 1 base and J gave up 11 bases; unmatched junction bases: 6. Germline V lookup: CDR1 SGHDN, CDR2 FVKESK. The CDR3 spans 13 residues.